Shown below are 16 T cell receptor beta chains from a single sample sequenced in a study of blood T cell repertoires in COVID-19. The table came from immunoSEQ multiplex PCR; TCRdb's copy has only in-frame clones and leaves some out. The sample yields some 360,000 clones, about nine tenths seen once. Sequenced input: PBMCs or T cells enriched from blood (not recorded which). Every receptor here comes from a woman aged 30 to 39 who had been exposed to COVID-19.

The chain is built from TRBV3-1 (or the pseudogene TRBV3-2) and TRBJ1-2, with TRBD1 identical over 7 bases. The length of the CDR3 is 14 residues. Losses at the gene ends were 4 bases for V and 1 base for J; bases not matched to a gene: 3. Germline values: CDR1 LGHDT, CDR2 YNNKEL (reference sequence). The CDR3 protein is CASSPTGFNYGYTF. CDR3 in DNA: TGTGCCAGCAGCCCGACAGGGTTTAACTATGGCTACACCTTC.

V gene TRBV13 combines with J gene TRBJ1-6; 7 positions agree with TRBD1. Germline lookup yields CDR1 PRHDT and CDR2 FYEKMQ (reference sequence). CDR3 length: 18 amino acids. Germline trimming cut 5 bases from V and 0 bases from J; bases unmatched to any gene: 10. The CDR3 here is CASSASGQTSSYNSPLHF. CDR3 DNA sequence: TGTGCCAGCAGCGCATCGGGACAGACGAGCTCCTATAATTCACCCCTCCACTTT.

The J gene is TRBJ2-7, the V gene TRBV11-3; no reliable D call. Germline CDR1 and CDR2: SGHNT and YENEEA. The CDR3 has 13 amino acids. Trimming took off 1 base at V and 2 bases at J, with 6 bases between the two ends. The CDR3 protein is CASSLVSAYEQYF. DNA of the CDR3: TGTGCCAGCAGCTTAGTAAGCGCCTACGAGCAGTACTTC.

V gene TRBV24-1 combines with J gene TRBJ2-1; 8 bases are a match to TRBD1. Germline V gene sequence: CDR1 KGHDR, CDR2 SFDVKD. With V trimmed by 5 bases and J by 6 bases, 8 bases remained unmatched. The CDR3 runs to 15 residues. Here the CDR3 DNA reads TGTGCCACCAGTGCCCCGGGACAGGCTGGCAATGAGCAGTTCTTC. This codes for CATSAPGQAGNEQFF.

The V and J genes are TRBV12-5 and TRBJ1-5, with D tentatively TRBD1 (6 bases). From germline, CDR1 is LGHNT and CDR2 FRNRAP. Trimming removed 5 bases from V and 0 bases from J, with 17 bases in between. This CDR3 spans 17 amino acids. In DNA, the CDR3 is TGTGCTAGTGGTCTCTTCTTGGGACAAGTTAGCAATCAGCCCCAGCATTTT. Its protein product is CASGLFLGQVSNQPQHF.

The V and J genes are TRBV2 and TRBJ2-5; TRBD1 is a possible D gene (6 bases). Between the trimmed V and J ends, which lost 7 bases and 5 bases, there was a span of 11 bases. Germline CDR1 and CDR2: SNHLY and FYNNEI. The CDR3 covers 12 residues. Here the CDR3 DNA reads TGTGCCAGCAACCCAGGGGAGGAGACCCAGTACTTC. It is translated as CASNPGEETQYF.

The genes are TRBV18 and TRBJ1-6; 8 bases match TRBD1. CDR1 is KGHSH and CDR2 is LQKENI in the germline V gene. This CDR3 comprises 20 residues. The V segment lost 4 bases and the J segment 8 bases; nucleotides outside the gene matches: 22. The CDR3 DNA is TGTGCCAGCTCACTTACCGGGACAGGCGCCAGGAGAGCACGCTATTCACCCCTCCACTTT. This codes for CASSLTGTGARRARYSPLHF.

V is TRBV7-3 and J is TRBJ2-3, with D perhaps TRBD2 (7 bases). CDR1 and CDR2 (germline): SGHTA, FQGTGA. Trimming removed 8 bases from V and 0 bases from J, with 15 bases in between. This CDR3 region has 15 residues. As DNA, the CDR3 is TGTGCCAGCCAAAGCGGGACAAGGAGCACAGATACGCAGTATTTT. The encoded protein is CASQSGTRSTDTQYF.

This chain connects TRBV24-1 to TRBJ2-1, with D possibly being TRBD2 (6 bases). Germline V gene sequence: CDR1 KGHDR, CDR2 SFDVKD. Trimming cost V 7 bases and J 5 bases, with 11 bases left between them. The CDR3 is 13 amino acids. DNA for the CDR3: TGTGCCACCAGCGGAGGGTCTGACAATGAGCAGTTCTTC. Protein sequence: CATSGGSDNEQFF.

The J gene is TRBJ2-3, the V gene TRBV15, with 7 nucleotides matching TRBD1. CDR3 length equals 15 residues. In germline, CDR1 is LNHNV, CDR2 YYDKDF (reference sequence). After removal of 1 base from V and 6 bases from J, the junction contained 7 bases not matched to a gene. DNA for the CDR3: TGTGCCACCAGCAGAGGACAGGGCGTTGGGGATACGCAGTATTTT. This sequence encodes CATSRGQGVGDTQYF.

This clone was detected once. This chain links TRBV19 with TRBJ2-1; 11 positions match TRBD2. Trimming removed 8 bases from V and 7 bases from J; junction bases left unmatched: 4. The V gene's germline CDR1 is LNHDA and CDR2 SQIVND (reference sequence). The CDR3 is 13 amino acids. The CDR3 bases are TGTGCCAGTGGGGGGACTAGCGGTAATGAGCAGTTCTTC. It codes for CASGGTSGNEQFF.

This chain joins TRBV7-9 and TRBJ1-1; the D gene is possibly TRBD1 (5 bases). Trimming stripped 4 bases from V and 3 bases from J, with 21 bases between. The germline V gene has CDR1 SEHNR and CDR2 FQNEAQ (reference sequence). The CDR3 consists of 17 residues. CDR3 loop: CASSSFGRGDSHTEAFF. The DNA for the CDR3 is TGTGCCAGCAGCTCGTTCGGGCGGGGGGATTCTCACACTGAAGCTTTCTTT.

This clone was observed once. In nucleotides, the CDR3 is TGTGCCAGCAGTTCTCTGTCCGGGACAGGGGATTTTGAAAAACTGTTTTTT. Translated: CASSSLSGTGDFEKLFF. J is TRBJ1-4 and V is TRBV27; TRBD1 matches 10 bases. The CDR3 sequence is 17 residues long. Germline V gene sequence: CDR1 MNHEY, CDR2 SMNVEV (reference sequence). Trimming cost V 4 bases and J 7 bases; bases outside gene matches: 12.

The chain uses TRBV28 and TRBJ2-7; 15 bases fit TRBD2. With 6 bases clipped from V and 3 bases from J, the junction kept 6 bases outside the gene matches. The CDR3 has 16 amino acids. Per germline, CDR1 MDHEN and CDR2 SYDVKM. The DNA for the CDR3 is TGTGCCAGCAGCTCGGGACTAGCGGGAGGACACTACGAGCAGTACTTC. This translates into CASSSGLAGGHYEQYF.

This clone was counted between two and nine times. The genes are TRBV7-9 and TRBJ1-5, with TRBD1 identical over 8 bases. Unmatched junction bases numbered 10, after V lost 5 bases and J lost 7 bases. There are 15 residues in the CDR3. Germline values: CDR1 SEHNR, CDR2 FQNEAQ (reference sequence). CDR3 DNA sequence: TGTGCCAGCAGCATCGGGACAGGACGACTACAGCCCCAGCATTTT. Amino acids: CASSIGTGRLQPQHF.

This chain joins TRBV6-1 and TRBJ1-1; D gene ambiguous. V was pared by 2 bases and J by 7 bases, with 11 bases between. Germline CDR1 is MNHNS and CDR2 is SASEGT. CDR3 size: 13 residues. The chain's CDR3 is CASSEIGRREAFF. In DNA form, the CDR3 reads TGTGCCAGCAGTGAAATCGGCAGGCGTGAAGCTTTCTTT.